This T cell receptor (beta chain) was captured by sequencing in a study of vaccination and CD4 T cells after COVID-19. In regard to this clonotype: Antigen unknown.

Cultured CD4+ T cell DNA was sequenced using the Oncomine TCR Beta short-read assay. After culture, CD4+ T cells served as the source for genomic DNA extraction. TCRdb called the PCR reads again in MiXCR, with one record for every CDR3 protein. The sample lists 9,500 to 10,000 distinct CDR3 sequences, around 49% occurring once. The sample's treatment: approximately 9-day PBMC culture with coronavirus spike peptide pools or control peptides (ViraFEST assay). It was on days 3 and 7 that half the medium was replaced with fresh IL-2 medium. The sequence was collected from a human donor who had recovered from COVID-19. What was sequenced was CD4+ T cells from blood, cultured in vitro.

The CDR3 DNA reads as TGCAGTGCTAGGGCGGTAGCGGGGGGGTCCTACAATGAGCAGTTCTTC. Translated, it gives CSARAVAGGSYNEQFF. This rearrangement joins TRBV20-1 to TRBJ2-1; the match to TRBD2 covers 11 bases. This CDR3 spans 16 amino acids. V shed 3 bases and J 1 base; nucleotides not matched to a gene: 5. CDR1 is DFQATT, CDR2 SNEGSKA, per germline (reference sequence).